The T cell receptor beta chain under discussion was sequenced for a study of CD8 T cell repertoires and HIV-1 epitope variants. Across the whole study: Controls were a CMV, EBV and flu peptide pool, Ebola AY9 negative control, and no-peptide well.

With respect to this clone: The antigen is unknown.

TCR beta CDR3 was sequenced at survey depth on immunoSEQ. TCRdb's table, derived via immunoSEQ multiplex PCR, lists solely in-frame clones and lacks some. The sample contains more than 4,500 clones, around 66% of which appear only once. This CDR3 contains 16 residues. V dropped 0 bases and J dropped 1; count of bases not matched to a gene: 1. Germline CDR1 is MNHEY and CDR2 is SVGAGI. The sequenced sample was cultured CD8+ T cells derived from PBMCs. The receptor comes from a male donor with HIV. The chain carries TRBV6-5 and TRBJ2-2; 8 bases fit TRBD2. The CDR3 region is CASSYSAGGNTGELFF. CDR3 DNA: TGTGCCAGCAGTTACTCGGCGGGGGGGAACACCGGGGAGCTGTTTTTT.